This T cell receptor beta chain was sequenced for a study of blood T cells in healthy people across ages. Notes on this clonotype: Its antigen is undetermined.

Germline CDR1 is SGHRS and CDR2 is YFSETQ. This CDR3 contains 13 residues. Deletions cut 0 bases from V and 7 bases from J, with 10 bases between. Study conclusions and caveats: The study lacked donor CMV status, which possibly confounded expanded clonotype changes.

Alongside a J-beta primer mix, a sample-barcoded 5' primer served in a second PCR lasting about 6 to 11 cycles. Unique molecular identifiers of 12 random nucleotides labeled each cDNA. Using its own MiXCR run on the 5' RACE reads, TCRdb lists one record per CDR3 protein. Here the sample spans about 1.8 million distinct CDR3 sequences, around half being singletons. The study drew donors from healthy Caucasian individuals in Russia aged roughly 6 to 90. The authors drew about 10 milliliters of peripheral blood from each donor. The source is a woman aged 40 to 50 in good health. The rearrangement links TRBV5-1 to TRBJ1-2, with D possibly being TRBD1 (5 bases). The sample consisted of blood. CDR3 nucleotide sequence: TGCGCCAGCAGCTTGGATACAGGAGGTGGCTACACCTTC. Its protein product is CASSLDTGGGYTF.